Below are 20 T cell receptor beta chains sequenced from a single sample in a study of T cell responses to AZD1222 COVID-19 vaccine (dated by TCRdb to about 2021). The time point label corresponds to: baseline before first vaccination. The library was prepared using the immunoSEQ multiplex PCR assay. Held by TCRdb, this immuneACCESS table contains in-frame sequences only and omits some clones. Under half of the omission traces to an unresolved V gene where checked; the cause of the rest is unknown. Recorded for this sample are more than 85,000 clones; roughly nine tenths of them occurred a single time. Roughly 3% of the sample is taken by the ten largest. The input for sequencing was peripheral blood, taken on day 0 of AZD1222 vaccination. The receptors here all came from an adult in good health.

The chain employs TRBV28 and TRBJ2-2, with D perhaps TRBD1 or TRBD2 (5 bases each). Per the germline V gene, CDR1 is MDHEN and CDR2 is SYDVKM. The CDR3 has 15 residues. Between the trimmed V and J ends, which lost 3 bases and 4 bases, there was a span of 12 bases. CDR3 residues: CASSFRGVGTGELFF. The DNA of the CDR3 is TGTGCCAGCAGTTTCAGAGGGGTCGGCACCGGGGAGCTGTTTTTT.

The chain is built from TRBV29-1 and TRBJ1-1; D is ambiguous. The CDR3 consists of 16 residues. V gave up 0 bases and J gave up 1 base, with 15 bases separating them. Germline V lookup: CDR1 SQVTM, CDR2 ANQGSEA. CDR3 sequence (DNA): TGCAGCGTTGAAGATCGGGTTTGGGCAGCGAACACTGAAGCTTTCTTT. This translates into CSVEDRVWAANTEAFF.

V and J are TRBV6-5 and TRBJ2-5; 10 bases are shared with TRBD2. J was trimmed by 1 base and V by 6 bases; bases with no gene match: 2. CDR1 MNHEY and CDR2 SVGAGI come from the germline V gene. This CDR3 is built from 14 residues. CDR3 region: CASRRTSGQETQYF. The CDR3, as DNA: TGTGCCAGCAGACGGACTAGCGGCCAAGAGACCCAGTACTTC.

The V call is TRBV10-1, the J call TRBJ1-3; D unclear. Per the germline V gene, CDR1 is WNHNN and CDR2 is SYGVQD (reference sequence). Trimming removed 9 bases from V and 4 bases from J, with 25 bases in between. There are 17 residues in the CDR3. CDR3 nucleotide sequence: TGCGCCAGTCCTCCCCCCCCCACCTCCGTGGGAGGAAACACCATATATTTT. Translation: CASPPPPTSVGGNTIYF.

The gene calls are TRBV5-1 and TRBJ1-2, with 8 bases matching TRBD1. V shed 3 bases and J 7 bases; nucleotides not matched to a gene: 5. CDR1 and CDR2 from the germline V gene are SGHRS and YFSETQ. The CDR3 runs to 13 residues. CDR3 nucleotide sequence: TGCGCCAGCAGCTCGGACAGGGCGAGTGGCTACACCTTC. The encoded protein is CASSSDRASGYTF. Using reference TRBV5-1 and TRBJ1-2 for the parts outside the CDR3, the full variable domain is KAGVTQTPRYLIKTRGQQVTLSCSPISGHRSVSWYQQTPGQGLQFLFEYFSETQRNKGNFPGRFSGRQFSNSRSEMNVSTLELGDSALYLCASSSDRASGYTFGSGTRLTVV.

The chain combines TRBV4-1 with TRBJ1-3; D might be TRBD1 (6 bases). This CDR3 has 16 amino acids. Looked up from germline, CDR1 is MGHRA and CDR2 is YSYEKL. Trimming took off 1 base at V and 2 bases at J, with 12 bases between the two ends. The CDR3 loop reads CASSQVARGTGNTIYF. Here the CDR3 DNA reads TGCGCCAGCAGCCAAGTGGCGAGGGGGACTGGAAACACCATATATTTT.

CDR3 coding DNA: TGTGCCAGCAGCTTCCCTAACCCCACAGGGGCCGAAAACACCATATATTTT. Its protein is CASSFPNPTGAENTIYF. This rearrangement joins TRBV5-4 to TRBJ1-3; 7 bases are shared with TRBD1. This CDR3 spans 17 amino acids. The V segment lost 2 bases and the J segment 6 bases; nucleotides outside the gene matches: 14. From germline, CDR1 is SGHNT and CDR2 YYREEE (reference sequence).

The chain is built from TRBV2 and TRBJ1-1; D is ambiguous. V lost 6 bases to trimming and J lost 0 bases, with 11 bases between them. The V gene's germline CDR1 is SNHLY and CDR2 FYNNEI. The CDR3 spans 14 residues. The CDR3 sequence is CASRDGNLNTEAFF. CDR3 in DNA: TGTGCCAGCAGGGACGGGAACTTGAACACTGAAGCTTTCTTT. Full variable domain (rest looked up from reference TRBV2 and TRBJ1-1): EPEVTQTPSHQVTQMGQEVILRCVPISNHLYFYWYRQILGQKVEFLVSFYNNEISEKSEIFDDQFSVERPDGSNFTLKIRSTKLEDSAMYFCASRDGNLNTEAFFGQGTRLTVV.

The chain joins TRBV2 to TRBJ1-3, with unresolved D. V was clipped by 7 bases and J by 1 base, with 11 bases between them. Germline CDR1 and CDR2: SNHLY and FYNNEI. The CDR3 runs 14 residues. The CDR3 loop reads CASKGDLSGNTIYF. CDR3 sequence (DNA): TGTGCCAGCAAGGGCGATTTATCTGGAAACACCATATATTTT.

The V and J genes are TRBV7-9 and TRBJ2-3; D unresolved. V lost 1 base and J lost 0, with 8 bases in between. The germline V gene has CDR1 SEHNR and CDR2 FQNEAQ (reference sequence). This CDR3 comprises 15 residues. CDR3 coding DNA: TGTGCCAGCAGCTTAGACTCCATAAGCACAGATACGCAGTATTTT. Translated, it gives CASSLDSISTDTQYF.

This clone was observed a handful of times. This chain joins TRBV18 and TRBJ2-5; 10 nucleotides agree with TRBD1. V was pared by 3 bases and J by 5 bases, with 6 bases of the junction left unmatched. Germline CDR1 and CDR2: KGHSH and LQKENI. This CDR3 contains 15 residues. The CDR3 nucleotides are TGTGCCAGCTCACCCGGGACAGGGGTCGGGGAGACCCAGTACTTC. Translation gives CASSPGTGVGETQYF.

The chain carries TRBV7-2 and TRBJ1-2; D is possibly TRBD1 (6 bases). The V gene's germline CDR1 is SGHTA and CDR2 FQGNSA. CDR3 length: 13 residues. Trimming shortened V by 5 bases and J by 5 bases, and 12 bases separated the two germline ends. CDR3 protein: CASSQTGNYGYTF. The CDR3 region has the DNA TGTGCCAGCAGCCAAACAGGGAATTATGGCTACACCTTC.

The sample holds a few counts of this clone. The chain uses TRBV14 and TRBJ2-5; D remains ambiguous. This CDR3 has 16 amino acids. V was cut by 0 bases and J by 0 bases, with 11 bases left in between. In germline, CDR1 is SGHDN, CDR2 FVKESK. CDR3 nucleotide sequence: TGTGCCAGCAGCCAAGAAACTCGAGCGTACCAAGAGACCCAGTACTTC. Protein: CASSQETRAYQETQYF.

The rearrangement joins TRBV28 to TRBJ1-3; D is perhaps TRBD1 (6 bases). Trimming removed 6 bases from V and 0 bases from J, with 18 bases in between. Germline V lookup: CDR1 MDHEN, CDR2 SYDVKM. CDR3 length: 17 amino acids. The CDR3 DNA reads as TGTGCCAGCAGGTTCGCGGGTGGACAGCTCTCTGGAAACACCATATATTTT. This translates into CASRFAGGQLSGNTIYF.

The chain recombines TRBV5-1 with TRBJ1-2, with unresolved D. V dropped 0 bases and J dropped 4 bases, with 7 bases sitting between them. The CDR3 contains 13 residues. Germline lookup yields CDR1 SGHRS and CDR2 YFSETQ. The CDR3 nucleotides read TGCGCCAGCAGCTTGGGTCCCATCTATGGCTACACCTTC. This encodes CASSLGPIYGYTF. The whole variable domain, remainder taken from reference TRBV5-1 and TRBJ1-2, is KAGVTQTPRYLIKTRGQQVTLSCSPISGHRSVSWYQQTPGQGLQFLFEYFSETQRNKGNFPGRFSGRQFSNSRSEMNVSTLELGDSALYLCASSLGPIYGYTFGSGTRLTVV.

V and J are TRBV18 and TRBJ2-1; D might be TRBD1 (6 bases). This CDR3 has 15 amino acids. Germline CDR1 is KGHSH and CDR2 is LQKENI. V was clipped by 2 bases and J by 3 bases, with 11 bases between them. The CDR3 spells CASSPGGAGYNEQFF. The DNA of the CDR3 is TGTGCCAGCTCACCAGGGGGCGCGGGCTACAATGAGCAGTTCTTC. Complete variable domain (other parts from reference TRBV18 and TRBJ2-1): NAGVMQNPRHLVRRRGQEARLRCSPMKGHSHVYWYRQLPEEGLKFMVYLQKENIIDESGMPKERFSAEFPKEGPSILRIQQVVRGDSAAYFCASSPGGAGYNEQFFGPGTRLTVL.

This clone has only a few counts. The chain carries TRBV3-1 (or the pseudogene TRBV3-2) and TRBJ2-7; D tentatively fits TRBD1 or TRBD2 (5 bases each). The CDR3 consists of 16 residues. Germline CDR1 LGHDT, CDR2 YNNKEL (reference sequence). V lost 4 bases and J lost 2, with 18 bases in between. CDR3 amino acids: CASSRDTGTGPYEQYF. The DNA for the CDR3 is TGTGCCAGCAGCCGAGATACCGGGACCGGCCCCTACGAGCAGTACTTC.

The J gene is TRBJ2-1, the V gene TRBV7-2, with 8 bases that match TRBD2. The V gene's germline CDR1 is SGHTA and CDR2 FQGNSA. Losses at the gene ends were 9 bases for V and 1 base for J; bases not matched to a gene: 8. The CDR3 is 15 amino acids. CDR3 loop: CARSRAGGSYNEQFF. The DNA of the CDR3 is TGTGCCAGGAGCAGGGCGGGGGGATCCTACAATGAGCAGTTCTTC.

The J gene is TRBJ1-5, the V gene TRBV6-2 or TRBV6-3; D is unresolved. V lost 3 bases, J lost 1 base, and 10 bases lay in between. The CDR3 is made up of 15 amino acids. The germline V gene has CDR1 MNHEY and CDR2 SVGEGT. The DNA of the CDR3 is TGTGCCAGCAGTTATTTGAGAGTCAGCAATCAGCCCCAGCATTTT. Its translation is CASSYLRVSNQPQHF.

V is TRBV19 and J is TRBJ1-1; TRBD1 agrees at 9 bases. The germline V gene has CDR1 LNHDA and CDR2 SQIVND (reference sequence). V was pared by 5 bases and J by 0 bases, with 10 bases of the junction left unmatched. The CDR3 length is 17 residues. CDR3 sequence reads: CASSVGTGSRMNTEAFF. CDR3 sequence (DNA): TGTGCCAGTAGTGTAGGGACAGGGTCTAGAATGAACACTGAAGCTTTCTTT. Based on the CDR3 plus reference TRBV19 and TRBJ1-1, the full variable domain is DGGITQSPKYLFRKEGQNVTLSCEQNLNHDAMYWYRQDPGQGLRLIYYSQIVNDFQKGDIAEGYSVSREKKESFPLTVTSAQKNPTAFYLCASSVGTGSRMNTEAFFGQGTRLTVV.